This T cell receptor (beta chain) derives from a study of beta chain features in type 1 diabetes. Since all of the isolated RNA was reverse transcribed, expressed TCRB transcripts were what got sequenced. Profiling relied on immunoSEQ multiplex PCR, and the TCRdb table lists in-frame clones only, not all of them. The sample carries around 430,000 clones, around 28% recorded once. The CDR3 is 15 amino acids. The germline V gene encodes CDR1 MNHEY and CDR2 SMNVEV (reference sequence). The J segment lost 0 bases and the V segment lost 5 bases, leaving 6 bases of the junction unmatched. Heparinised blood was drawn once per donor, averaging roughly 120 mL. Sorting that relied on CD45RO/CCR7/CD25/CD127/CD95/CD27 yielded CD4+ naive, central memory, regulatory and stem cell-like memory cells.

The chain links TRBV27 to TRBJ1-1, with 7 bases matching TRBD1. This clonotype was sampled from a man between 18 and 35 years old in good health. Input material: naive CD4+ T cells from blood. CDR3 region: CASSPGGRLNTEAFF. DNA for the CDR3: TGTGCCAGCAGTCCAGGGGGACGGTTGAACACTGAAGCTTTCTTT.